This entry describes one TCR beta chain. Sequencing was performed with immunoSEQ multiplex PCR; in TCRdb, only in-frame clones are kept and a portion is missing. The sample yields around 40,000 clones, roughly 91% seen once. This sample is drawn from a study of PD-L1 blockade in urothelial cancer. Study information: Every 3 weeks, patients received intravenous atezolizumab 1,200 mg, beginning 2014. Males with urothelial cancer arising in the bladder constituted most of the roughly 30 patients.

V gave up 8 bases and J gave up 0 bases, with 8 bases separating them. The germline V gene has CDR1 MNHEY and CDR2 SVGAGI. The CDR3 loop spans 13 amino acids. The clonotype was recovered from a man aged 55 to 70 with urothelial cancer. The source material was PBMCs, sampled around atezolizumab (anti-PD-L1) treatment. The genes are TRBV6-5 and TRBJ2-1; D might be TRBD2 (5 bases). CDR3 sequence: CASGRGSYNEQFF. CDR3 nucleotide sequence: TGTGCCAGCGGTCGGGGCTCCTACAATGAGCAGTTCTTC.